This T cell receptor beta chain was found in a study of cytomegalovirus exposure and HLA in healthy donors. Findings and limits, study-wide: The only immune exposure information that was available was CMV serostatus. The study recorded 160 or so TCR beta chains that were cytomegalovirus-associated. The authors excluded some V segments, including TRBV6-2 and TRBV6-3, as indistinguishable.

For this clone: Antigen: not known.

With V trimmed by 6 bases and J by 10 bases, 14 bases remained unmatched. In germline, CDR1 is MNHEY, CDR2 SVGAGI. CDR3 size: 15 residues. The primer mix had 60 Vbeta and 13 Jbeta primers. The method was immunoSEQ multiplex PCR; TCRdb's version includes in-frame clones alone and lacks a portion of them. The sample includes roughly 150,000 clones, approximately 83% seen only once; the top ten take 1.5%. The V call is TRBV6-5, the J call TRBJ2-5; 10 nucleotides align to TRBD1. This TCR was sampled from a woman between 18 and 29 years old in good health and CMV-seronegative. Sequencing was carried out using PBMCs. The CDR3 DNA is TGTGCCAGCAGCCAAACCGGGACAGGGGCCCTGAGCCAGTACTTC. Its translation is CASSQTGTGALSQYF.